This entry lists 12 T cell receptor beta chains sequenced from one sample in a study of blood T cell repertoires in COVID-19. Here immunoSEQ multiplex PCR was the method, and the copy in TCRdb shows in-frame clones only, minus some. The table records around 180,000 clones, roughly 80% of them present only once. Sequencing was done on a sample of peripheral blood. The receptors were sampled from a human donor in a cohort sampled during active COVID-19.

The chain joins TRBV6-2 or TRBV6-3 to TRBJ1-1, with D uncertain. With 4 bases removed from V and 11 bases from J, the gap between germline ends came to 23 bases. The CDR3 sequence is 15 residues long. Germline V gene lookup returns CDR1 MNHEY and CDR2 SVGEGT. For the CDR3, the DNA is TGTGCCAGCAGTTCCCCTCCTGTGGCTGCCCAGAGGGCTTTCTTT. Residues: CASSSPPVAAQRAFF.

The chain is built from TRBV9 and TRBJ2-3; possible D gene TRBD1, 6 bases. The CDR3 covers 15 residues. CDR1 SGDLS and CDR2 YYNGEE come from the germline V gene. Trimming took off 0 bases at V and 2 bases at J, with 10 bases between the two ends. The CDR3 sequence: CASSVVGASTDTQYF. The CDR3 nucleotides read TGTGCCAGCAGCGTAGTGGGGGCCTCCACAGATACGCAGTATTTT.

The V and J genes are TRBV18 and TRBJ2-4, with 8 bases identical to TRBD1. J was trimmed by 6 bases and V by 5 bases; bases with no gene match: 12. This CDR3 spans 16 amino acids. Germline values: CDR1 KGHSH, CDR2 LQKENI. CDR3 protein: CASSTRTGTIANIQYF. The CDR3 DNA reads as TGTGCCAGCTCAACAAGGACAGGGACCATTGCAAACATTCAGTACTTC.

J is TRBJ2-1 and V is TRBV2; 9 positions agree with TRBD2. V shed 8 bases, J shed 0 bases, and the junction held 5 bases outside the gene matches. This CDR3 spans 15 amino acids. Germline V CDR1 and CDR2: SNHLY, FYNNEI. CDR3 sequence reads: CASGLALNSYNEQFF. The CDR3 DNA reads TGTGCCAGCGGACTAGCGCTAAACTCCTACAATGAGCAGTTCTTC.

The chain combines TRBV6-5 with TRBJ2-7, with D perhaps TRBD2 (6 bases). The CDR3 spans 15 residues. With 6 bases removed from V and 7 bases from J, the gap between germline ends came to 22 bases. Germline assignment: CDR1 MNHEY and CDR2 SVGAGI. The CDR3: CASRNGRGAHLEQYF. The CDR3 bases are TGTGCCAGCAGGAACGGACGCGGGGCGCATCTTGAGCAGTACTTC.

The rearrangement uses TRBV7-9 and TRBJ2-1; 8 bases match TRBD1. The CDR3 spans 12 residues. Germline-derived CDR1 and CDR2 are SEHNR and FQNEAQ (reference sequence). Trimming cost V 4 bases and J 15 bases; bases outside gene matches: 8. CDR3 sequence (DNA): TGTGCCAGCAGCTCGGGACAGGAAACCCCGTTCTTC. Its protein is CASSSGQETPFF. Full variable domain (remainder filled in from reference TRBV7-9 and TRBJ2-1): DTGVSQNPRHKITKRGQNVTFRCDPISEHNRLYWYRQTLGQGPEFLTYFQNEAQLEKSRLLSDRFSAERPKGSFSTLEIQRTEQGDSAMYLCASSSGQETPFFGPGTRLTVL.

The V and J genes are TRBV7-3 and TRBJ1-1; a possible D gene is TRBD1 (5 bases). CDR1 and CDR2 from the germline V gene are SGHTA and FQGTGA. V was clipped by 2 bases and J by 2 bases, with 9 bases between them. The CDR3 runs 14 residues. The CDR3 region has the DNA TGTGCCAGCAGCTTAGACAGTTCCAACACTGAAGCTTTCTTT. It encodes CASSLDSSNTEAFF.

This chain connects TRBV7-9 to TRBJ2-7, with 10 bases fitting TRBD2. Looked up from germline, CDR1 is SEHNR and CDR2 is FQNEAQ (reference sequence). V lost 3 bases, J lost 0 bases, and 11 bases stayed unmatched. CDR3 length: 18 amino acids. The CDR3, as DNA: TGTGCCAGCAGCTTCGTTCCCGGGACTAGCGTCTCCTCCTACGAGCAGTACTTC. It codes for CASSFVPGTSVSSYEQYF.

The CDR3 loop reads CASSYTPTTGITEAFF. The CDR3 DNA reads TGTGCCAGCAGTTACACACCTACGACAGGGATCACTGAAGCTTTCTTT. V usage is TRBV6-5 and J usage is TRBJ1-1, with 7 bases matching TRBD1. Germline V gene data show CDR1 as MNHEY and CDR2 as SVGAGI. The CDR3 totals 16 residues. The trim removed 2 bases at V and 4 bases at J, leaving 10 bases unmatched.

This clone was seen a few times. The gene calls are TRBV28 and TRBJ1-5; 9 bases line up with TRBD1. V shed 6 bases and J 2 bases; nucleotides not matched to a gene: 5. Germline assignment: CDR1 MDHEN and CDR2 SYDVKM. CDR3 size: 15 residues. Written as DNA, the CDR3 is TGTGCCAGCAGCTACAGACAGGGGGGCAATCAGCCCCAGCATTTT. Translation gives CASSYRQGGNQPQHF.

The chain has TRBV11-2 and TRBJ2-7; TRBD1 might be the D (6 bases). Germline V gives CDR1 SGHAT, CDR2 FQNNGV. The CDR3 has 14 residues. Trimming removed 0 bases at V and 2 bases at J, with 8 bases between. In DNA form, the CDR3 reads TGTGCCAGCAGCTTAGAACAGGGAACCTACGAGCAGTACTTC. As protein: CASSLEQGTYEQYF.

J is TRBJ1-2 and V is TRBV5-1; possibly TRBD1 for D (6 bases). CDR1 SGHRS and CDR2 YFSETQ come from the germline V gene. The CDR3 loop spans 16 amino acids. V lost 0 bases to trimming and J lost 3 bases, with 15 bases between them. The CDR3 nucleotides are TGCGCCAGCAGCTTGGACAGGGACACTTTATACTATGGCTACACCTTC. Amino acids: CASSLDRDTLYYGYTF.